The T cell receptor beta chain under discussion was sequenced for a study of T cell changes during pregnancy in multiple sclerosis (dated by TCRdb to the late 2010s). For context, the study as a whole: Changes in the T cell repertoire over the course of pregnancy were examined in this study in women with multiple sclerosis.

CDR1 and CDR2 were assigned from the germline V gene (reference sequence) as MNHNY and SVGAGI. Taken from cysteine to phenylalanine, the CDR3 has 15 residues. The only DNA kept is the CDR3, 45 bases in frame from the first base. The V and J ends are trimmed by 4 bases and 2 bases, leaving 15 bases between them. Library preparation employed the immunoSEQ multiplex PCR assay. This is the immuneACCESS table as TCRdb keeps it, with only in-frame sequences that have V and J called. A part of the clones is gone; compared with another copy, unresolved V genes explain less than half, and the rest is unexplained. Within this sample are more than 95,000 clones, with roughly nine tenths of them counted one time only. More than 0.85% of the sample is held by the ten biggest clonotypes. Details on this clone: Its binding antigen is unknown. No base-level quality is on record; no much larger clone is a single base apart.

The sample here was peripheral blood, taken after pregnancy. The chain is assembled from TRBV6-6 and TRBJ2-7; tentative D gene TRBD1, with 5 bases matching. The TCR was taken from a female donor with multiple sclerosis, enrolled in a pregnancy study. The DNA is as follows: TGTGCCAGCAGTTTATATAGTGACAGAGCCTACGAGCAGTACTTC. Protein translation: CASSLYSDRAYEQYF.